This is a list of T cell receptor beta chains from one sample in a study of beta chain features in type 1 diabetes. This table comes from immunoSEQ multiplex PCR, and its TCRdb copy is limited to in-frame clones, with some not included. The sample holds around 600,000 clones, under 15% seen once. Sequenced material: naive CD4+ T cells from blood. These receptors originate from a man aged 25 to 40 with type 1 diabetes. CDR3s include the opening cysteine and the closing phenylalanine or tryptophan. Fields, in order: CDR3 length, J gene, clone size, V gene, D gene, CDR3 DNA, CDR3 protein. A D gene is named only where the DNA matches it firmly. Size tells how often a clone was seen (once, few, many) or the class of an expanded clone, and some rows leave it out.

14 | TRBJ2-7 | few | TRBV30 | TRBD1 | TGTGCCTGGAGTCCCCGGGACAGGAGCTACGAGCAGTACTTC | CAWSPRDRSYEQYF
15 | TRBJ2-7 | - | TRBV5-1 | - | TGCGCCAGCAGCTTGGCCTGGGACCGAGACTACGAGCAGTACTTC | CASSLAWDRDYEQYF
16 | TRBJ2-2 | - | TRBV7-6 | - | TGTGCCAGCAGCTTCGACAGGAGAGCGAACACCGGGGAGCTGTTTTTT | CASSFDRRANTGELFF
15 | TRBJ1-2 | few | TRBV4-3 | - | TGCGCCAGCAGCCGACACAGCGATATACGCTATGGCTACACCTTC | CASSRHSDIRYGYTF
16 | TRBJ1-3 | few | TRBV7-2 | - | TGTGCCAGCCTCCCCCCGCAGGCCGGCTCTGGAAACACCATATATTTT | CASLPPQAGSGNTIYF
11 | TRBJ2-7 | few | TRBV20-1 | - | TGCAGTGCTAGAGGAACCTACGAGCAGTACTTC | CSARGTYEQYF
16 | TRBJ1-3 | - | TRBV5-1 | - | TGCGCCAGCAGCTTGGCCCAGACAAACTCTGGAAACACCATATATTTT | CASSLAQTNSGNTIYF
14 | TRBJ2-5 | few | TRBV10-3 | - | TGTGCCATCAGTGCCCAGCAGGGACAAGAGACCCAGTACTTC | CAISAQQGQETQYF
15 | TRBJ2-1 | few | TRBV5-6 | - | TGTGCCAGCAGCTTTATAACGAGCTCCTACAATGAGCAGTTCTTC | CASSFITSSYNEQFF
16 | TRBJ1-4 | few | TRBV2 | - | TGTGCCAGCAGTGGCGTGGCGGGAAAGGGGCACGAAAAACTGTTTTTT | CASSGVAGKGHEKLFF
15 | TRBJ2-7 | - | TRBV15 | TRBD1 | TGTGCCACCAGCATACAGGACAGGGGTTGGGAGGAGCAGTACTTC | CATSIQDRGWEEQYF
20 | TRBJ1-2 | few | TRBV11-2 | - | TGTGCCAGCAGCTTAGATGAAACGACAAATAAGGCCCGTAGGACCTATGGCTACACCTTC | CASSLDETTNKARRTYGYTF
14 | TRBJ2-7 | - | TRBV7-2 | - | TGTGCCAGCAGCTCAACCCAGGGAATGGGCGAGCAGTACTTC | CASSSTQGMGEQYF
12 | TRBJ1-2 | - | TRBV28 | - | TGTGCCAGCAGAATTCGCGGCTATGGCTACACCTTC | CASRIRGYGYTF
12 | TRBJ2-3 | few | TRBV6-1 | - | TGCGGAGGGAGCACTAGCACAGATACGCAGTATTTT | CGGSTSTDTQYF
13 | TRBJ2-7 | few | TRBV10-1 | - | TGCGCCAGCAGTGAGACAGGGCCCTACGAGCAGTACTTC | CASSETGPYEQYF
15 | TRBJ1-6 | few | TRBV5-1 | - | TGCGCCAGCACCCTCCAGGGGTTACATAATTCACCCCTCCACTTT | CASTLQGLHNSPLHF
13 | TRBJ1-5 | - | TRBV5-1 | - | TGCGCCAGCAGCAAATATAGCAATCAGCCCCAGCATTTT | CASSKYSNQPQHF
12 | TRBJ2-4 | few | TRBV18 | - | TGTGCCAGCTCACCTATGCTAAACATTCAGTACTTC | CASSPMLNIQYF
11 | TRBJ2-5 | - | TRBV30 | - | TGTGCCTGGAGTGGAGGCGAGACCCAGTACTTC | CAWSGGETQYF
13 | TRBJ2-5 | - | TRBV11-2 | - | TGTGCCAGCAGCTTAGGACAGCAAGAGACCCAGTACTTC | CASSLGQQETQYF
16 | TRBJ2-7 | - | TRBV2 | TRBD1 | TGTGCCAGCTCCTATCGGACAGGGGGTTTGTTAGGGGAGCAGTACTTC | CASSYRTGGLLGEQYF
15 | TRBJ2-1 | few | TRBV27 | - | TGTGCCAGCAGTTTGCAGGGAAATTCCTACAATGAGCAGTTCTTC | CASSLQGNSYNEQFF
14 | TRBJ2-1 | few | TRBV2 | TRBD1 | TGTGCCAGCAGTGTACAGGGGACGCCTTATGAGCAGTTCTTC | CASSVQGTPYEQFF
14 | TRBJ1-2 | - | TRBV7-2 | - | TGTGCCAGCAGCTTAGCGGTGCAGGGGCCGGGCTACACCTTC | CASSLAVQGPGYTF
12 | TRBJ2-7 | few | TRBV25-1 | - | TGTGCCAGCAGTGCGTACAGCAACGAGCAGTACTTC | CASSAYSNEQYF
15 | TRBJ2-2 | few | TRBV21-1 | - | TGTGCCAGCAGCAAAGGCGGTCGACTCACCGGGGAGCTGTTTTTT | CASSKGGRLTGELFF